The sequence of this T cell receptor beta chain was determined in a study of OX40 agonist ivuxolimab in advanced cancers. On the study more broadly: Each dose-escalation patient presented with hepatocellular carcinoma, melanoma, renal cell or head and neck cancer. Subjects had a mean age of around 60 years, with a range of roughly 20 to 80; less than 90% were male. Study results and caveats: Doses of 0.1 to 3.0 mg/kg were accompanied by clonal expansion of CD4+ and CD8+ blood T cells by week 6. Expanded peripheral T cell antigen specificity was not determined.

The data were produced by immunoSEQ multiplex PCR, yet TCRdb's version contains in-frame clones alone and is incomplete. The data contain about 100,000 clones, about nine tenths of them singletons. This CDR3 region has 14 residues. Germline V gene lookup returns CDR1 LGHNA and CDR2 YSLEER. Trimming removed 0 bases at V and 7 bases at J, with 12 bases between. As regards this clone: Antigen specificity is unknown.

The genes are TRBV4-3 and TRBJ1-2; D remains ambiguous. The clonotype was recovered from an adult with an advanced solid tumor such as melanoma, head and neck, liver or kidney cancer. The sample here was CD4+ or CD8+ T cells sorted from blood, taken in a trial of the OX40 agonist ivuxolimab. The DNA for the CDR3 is TGCGCCAGCAGCCAAGATCGGCAGTACCCTGGCTACACCTTC. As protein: CASSQDRQYPGYTF.